Given below is one T cell receptor (beta chain) in context. CDR1 is SGHRS and CDR2 is YFSETQ in the germline V gene. The germline V and J ends were trimmed by 0 bases and 0 bases, with 13 bases remaining between them. The CDR3 extends over 17 amino acids. These data come from a study of blood T cell repertoires in COVID-19. Study overall: Nucleic acid was either cDNA or gDNA, and it came from T cells, B-cell-depleted T cells, or PBMCs.

Per the original methods: Amplification with reference gene primers provided the estimates of nucleated cell counts. Clones were read by immunoSEQ multiplex PCR, and TCRdb kept only the in-frame ones, dropping some. V and J calls plus clone size are reproduced from that table; the DNA served to infer D and trimming. The sample comprises about 210,000 clones, more than 75% of which are singletons, and less than 15% rests with the top ten. Sequenced: peripheral blood. The chain has TRBV5-1 and TRBJ2-4; D is possibly TRBD2 (5 bases). The clonotype comes from a woman between 40 and 55 years old with acute or convalescent COVID-19. CDR3 sequence (DNA): TGCGCCAGCAGCTTGGCCGTCGGGAATCTAGCCAAAAACATTCAGTACTTC. It specifies CASSLAVGNLAKNIQYF.